The 16 T cell receptor beta chains listed next were all sequenced from one sample in a study of shared clonotypes between healthy human individuals. The method was immunoSEQ multiplex PCR; TCRdb's version includes in-frame clones alone and lacks a portion of them. The table lists 600,000 to 800,000 clones, around 77% of them singletons, with about 1.7% in the top ten. The specimen sequenced was memory CD4+ T cells sorted from blood. Subset indicated: CD45RA-negative fraction. The receptors stem from a woman aged 25 to 39 in good health.

This clone came up a few times. This chain links TRBV5-1 with TRBJ1-4, with a weak D call TRBD1 (5 bases). This CDR3 has 13 residues. V was clipped by 1 base and J by 6 bases, with 7 bases between them. In germline, CDR1 is SGHRS, CDR2 YFSETQ. In nucleotides, the CDR3 is TGCGCCAGCAGCTTGACAGGCCATGAAAAACTGTTTTTT. As protein: CASSLTGHEKLFF.

This clone was observed a few times. The J gene is TRBJ2-7, the V gene TRBV25-1; 12 bases map to TRBD2. The CDR3 sequence is 14 residues long. V gave up 6 bases and J gave up 7 bases; unmatched junction bases: 7. CDR1 MGHDK and CDR2 SYGVNS come from the germline V gene. The CDR3 is CASSLAGGLREQYF. CDR3 DNA: TGTGCCAGCAGCCTAGCGGGAGGGCTTCGGGAGCAGTACTTC.

The chain uses TRBV10-3 and TRBJ2-7; D not resolved. V was pared by 2 bases and J by 0 bases, with 17 bases between. CDR1 ENHRY and CDR2 SYGVKD come from the germline V gene. The CDR3 loop spans 17 amino acids. Here the CDR3 reads CAISEDYVFSSSYEQYF. The CDR3, as DNA: TGTGCCATCAGTGAGGATTACGTGTTTTCTTCCTCCTACGAGCAGTACTTC.

V and J are TRBV19 and TRBJ2-6, with D hard to call. Deletions cut 5 bases from V and 0 bases from J, with 5 bases between. There are 14 residues in the CDR3. Germline values: CDR1 LNHDA, CDR2 SQIVND (reference sequence). The CDR3 reads CASSPTSGANVLTF. CDR3 nucleotides: TGTGCCAGTAGTCCGACCTCTGGGGCCAACGTCCTGACTTTC.

Regarding this clone: Relative to the germline gene, one junction end is altered; a read error may explain this. The V gene is TRBV28, the J gene TRBJ2-6; a weak D match, TRBD1 (6 bases). This CDR3 spans 17 amino acids. The germline V gene encodes CDR1 MDHEN and CDR2 SYDVKM. The CDR3 sequence: CARRPLGHDSGANVLTF. For the CDR3, the DNA is TGTGCCCGCAGGCCACTGGGACACGACTCTGGGGCCAACGTCCTGACTTTC.

This chain connects TRBV7-2 to TRBJ2-7; D might be TRBD1 (6 bases). The germline CDR1 and CDR2 sequences are SGHTA and FQGNSA. CDR3 size: 16 residues. V lost 4 bases, J lost 1 base, and 17 bases lay in between. CDR3 region: CASSSSGDLFSYEQYF. The CDR3 DNA sequence: TGTGCCAGCAGCTCTTCAGGGGATCTATTTTCCTACGAGCAGTACTTC.

This chain uses TRBV5-1 with TRBJ2-5; D is uncertain. Trimming left V 4 bases short and J 3 bases short, with 13 bases between. From germline, CDR1 is SGHRS and CDR2 YFSETQ. This CDR3 has 14 amino acids. DNA for the CDR3: TGCGCCAGCAGCCTCGTGAGTTTGGAAGAGACCCAGTACTTC. Translating it yields CASSLVSLEETQYF.

This clone was counted at least ten times. The chain is built from TRBV27 and TRBJ2-1, with no clear D. The V and J ends lost 8 bases and 7 bases respectively, with 21 bases between them. CDR1 MNHEY and CDR2 SMNVEV come from the germline V gene (reference sequence). There are 15 residues in the CDR3. CDR3: CASRKVSGGFNEQFF. The DNA of the CDR3 is TGTGCCAGCCGGAAGGTGTCCGGTGGTTTTAATGAGCAGTTCTTC.

This chain joins TRBV13 and TRBJ2-5, with 8 bases lining up with TRBD2. The CDR3 runs 16 residues. Germline V gives CDR1 PRHDT, CDR2 FYEKMQ (reference sequence). V shed 5 bases, J shed 3 bases, and the junction held 11 bases outside the gene matches. The CDR3 DNA is TGTGCCAGCAGCCGGGGGGGAGCTCGGGTAAAAGAGACCCAGTACTTC. Amino acids: CASSRGGARVKETQYF.

This clone was seen ten or more times. Other DNA sequences of this sample code for an identical CDR3. CDR3 coding DNA: TGTGCCAGCAGCAGAACGAGCTCCTACGAGCAGTACTTC. The encoded protein is CASSRTSSYEQYF. The V call is TRBV7-8, the J call TRBJ2-7; D ambiguous. Trimming removed 5 bases from V and 0 bases from J, with 8 bases in between. CDR3 size: 13 residues. Germline loops: CDR1 SGHVS, CDR2 FQNEAQ.

For this clone: This CDR3 is also generated by other DNA sequences in the sample. The chain couples TRBV5-1 to TRBJ2-5; 9 bases align to TRBD2. The CDR3 consists of 15 residues. In germline, CDR1 is SGHRS, CDR2 YFSETQ. The ends lost 4 bases at V and 2 bases at J; junction bases unmatched: 6. The CDR3 reads CASSGGTSLQETQYF. In nucleotides, the CDR3 is TGCGCCAGCAGCGGGGGGACTAGCCTTCAAGAGACCCAGTACTTC.

The chain links TRBV7-9 to TRBJ2-3; 10 positions agree with TRBD2. After removal of 9 bases from V and 4 bases from J, the junction contained 4 bases not matched to a gene. CDR1 is SEHNR, CDR2 FQNEAQ, per germline (reference sequence). The CDR3 runs 13 residues. Here the CDR3 reads CARSGRDPDTQYF. In DNA, the CDR3 is TGTGCCAGAAGCGGGAGGGACCCAGATACGCAGTATTTT.

This rearrangement joins TRBV11-2 to TRBJ1-3, with D perhaps TRBD1 (5 bases). Between the trimmed V and J ends, which lost 1 base and 0 bases, there was a span of 7 bases. CDR3 size: 15 residues. Germline CDR1 reads SGHAT; CDR2 reads FQNNGV. CDR3 DNA: TGTGCCAGCAGCTTAGGAACAGGCTCTGGAAACACCATATATTTT. This encodes CASSLGTGSGNTIYF. The full variable domain, with the rest looked up from reference TRBV11-2 and TRBJ1-3, is EAGVAQSPRYKIIEKRQSVAFWCNPISGHATLYWYQQILGQGPKLLIQFQNNGVVDDSQLPKDRFSAERLKGVDSTLKIQPAKLEDSAVYLCASSLGTGSGNTIYFGEGSWLTVV.

The chain carries TRBV7-9 and TRBJ1-2; D uncertain. Germline V gene lookup returns CDR1 SEHNR and CDR2 FQNEAQ (reference sequence). V was cut by 5 bases and J by 1 base, with 5 bases left in between. The CDR3 is 12 residues long. The CDR3, as DNA: TGTGCCAGCAGCGCAAATAACTATGGCTACACCTTC. This translates into CASSANNYGYTF.

Concerning this clone itself: A much bigger clone sits one base away, suggesting this may be a read error. This specimen includes other DNA sequences encoding the same CDR3. The chain couples TRBV5-1 to TRBJ2-1; TRBD1 matches at 7 bases. From germline, CDR1 is SGHRS and CDR2 YFSETQ. The CDR3 contains 15 residues. V shed 4 bases, J shed 2 bases, and the junction held 6 bases outside the gene matches. CDR3 sequence (DNA): TGCGCCAGCAGCCCAGACAGGGTGGCCTACAATGAGCAGTTCTTC. This translates into CASSPDRVAYNEQFF.

J is TRBJ2-7 and V is TRBV2, with 8 bases matching TRBD2. Unmatched junction bases numbered 10, after V lost 4 bases and J lost 2 bases. The CDR3 has 16 amino acids. Germline assignment: CDR1 SNHLY and CDR2 FYNNEI. The CDR3 is CASSVDPGLGAYEQYF. CDR3 sequence (DNA): TGTGCCAGCAGTGTCGATCCGGGACTAGGGGCCTACGAGCAGTACTTC.